The 30 T cell receptor delta chains given below trace back to one sample, sequenced in a study of Vδ1+ human thymocytes. Notes on the study in general: Highly polyclonal TRG and TRD repertoires with Gaussian CDR3 length distributions appeared in thymus.

No cognate antigen is known for these TCRs. Extracted RNA was reverse transcribed into cDNA. The CDR3 regions were amplified by multiplex PCR from V-gene primers to a constant-region primer. TCRdb fed the multiplex PCR reads to CATT. The table includes approximately 24,000 delta-chain clones, about 7.4% detected once. What was sequenced was Vdelta1+ gamma-delta thymocytes from the thymus. Regarding subset: FACS-sorted CD3+ TCRalphabeta- TCRVdelta1+ TCRVdelta2- thymocytes. The receptors shown here come from a girl under three years old who had congenital heart surgery.

The J gene is TRDJ1, the V gene TRDV1, with D unclear. The CDR3 covers 19 residues. Trimming cost V 1 base and J 0 bases, with 21 bases left between them. CDR1 TSWWSYY and CDR2 QGS come from the germline V gene. The CDR3, as DNA: TGTGCTCTTGGGGAACGTAGAAACCCTGATTACCCGTACACCGATAAACTCATCTTT. This encodes CALGERRNPDYPYTDKLIF.

V gene TRDV1 combines with J gene TRDJ1; the match to TRDD3 covers 8 bases. Per the germline V gene, CDR1 is TSWWSYY and CDR2 is QGS. J lost 3 bases, V lost 6 bases, and 21 bases had no gene match. This CDR3 comprises 19 residues. The chain's CDR3 is CALGKLLHWGHRVPDKLIF. The CDR3 DNA reads as TGTGCTCTTGGAAAACTCCTCCACTGGGGGCATCGAGTTCCCGATAAACTCATCTTT.

This clone came up a few times. V and J are TRDV1 and TRDJ1; D remains ambiguous. The CDR3 extends over 15 amino acids. The germline V gene has CDR1 TSWWSYY and CDR2 QGS. V was clipped by 0 bases and J by 3 bases, with 11 bases between them. In DNA form, the CDR3 reads TGTGCTCTTGGGGAACTATCCCTTTCGGCCGATAAACTCATCTTT. This sequence encodes CALGELSLSADKLIF.

This clone came up once. The J gene was identified as TRDJ1, and no V gene was called; no DNA check was done on the table's D call, TRDD3. This CDR3 has 17 residues. The CDR3 loop reads CALGDPTPPGSTDKLIF. The CDR3 DNA reads TGTGCTCTTGGGGATCCTACACCGCCTGGCTCCACCGATAAACTCATCTTT.

The table lists this clone with a few counts. This rearrangement joins TRDV1 to TRDJ1, with 11 bases fitting TRDD3. The CDR3 runs to 22 residues. Trimming cost V 3 bases and J 0 bases; bases outside gene matches: 21. Germline loops: CDR1 TSWWSYY, CDR2 QGS. The CDR3 protein is CALGDPIKGSRAGGYNTDKLIF. As DNA, the CDR3 is TGTGCTCTTGGGGATCCAATCAAGGGGAGTAGGGCTGGGGGATACAACACCGATAAACTCATCTTT.

The sample holds a few counts of this clone. The chain couples TRDV1 to TRDJ1; 8 positions match TRDD3. The CDR3 loop spans 18 amino acids. CDR1 is TSWWSYY and CDR2 is QGS in the germline V gene. Germline trimming cut 5 bases from V and 1 base from J; bases unmatched to any gene: 15. Here the CDR3 reads CALGIDVLLGGPTDKLIF. DNA of the CDR3: TGTGCTCTTGGGATCGACGTCCTACTGGGGGGCCCCACCGATAAACTCATCTTT.

This clone came up a few times. The rearrangement uses TRDV1 and TRDJ1, with 7 bases fitting TRDD2. The CDR3 is 21 amino acids. The germline V gene has CDR1 TSWWSYY and CDR2 QGS. V shed 0 bases, J shed 0 bases, and the junction held 19 bases outside the gene matches. CDR3 region: CALGELALPCILGLYTDKLIF. The CDR3, as DNA: TGTGCTCTTGGGGAACTAGCCCTTCCTTGTATTCTGGGCCTGTACACCGATAAACTCATCTTT.

This rearrangement joins TRDV1 to TRDJ1, with D possibly matching TRDD3 (6 bases). The germline V and J ends were trimmed by 0 bases and 1 base, with 33 bases remaining between them. The CDR3 sequence is 23 residues long. Per germline, CDR1 TSWWSYY and CDR2 QGS. The CDR3 spells CALGELGLAWVNWEGTCTDKLIF. The CDR3 DNA reads TGTGCTCTTGGGGAACTCGGATTGGCCTGGGTGAACTGGGAAGGCACGTGCACCGATAAACTCATCTTT.

This clone was counted only a few times. The gene calls are TRDV1 and TRDJ1; D might be TRDD3 (6 bases). The CDR3 loop spans 20 amino acids. The germline V gene has CDR1 TSWWSYY and CDR2 QGS. The V end was cut by 1 base, the J end by 0 bases, with 24 bases between. CDR3: CALGEPSSLVLGLYTDKLIF. In DNA, the CDR3 is TGTGCTCTTGGGGAACCTTCCAGTCTTGTACTGGGACTTTACACCGATAAACTCATCTTT.

No V gene call was produced; the J gene was TRDJ1; TRDD3, as called in the table, went unchecked against the DNA. The CDR3 consists of 17 residues. CDR3 DNA: TGTGCTCTTGGGGAGGCTCCTACGGGTCTTCACAATAGTAAACTCATCTTT. It codes for CALGEAPTGLHNSKLIF.

The table lists this clone with a few counts. The gene calls are TRDV1 and TRDJ1, with D perhaps TRDD3 (6 bases). The CDR3 sequence is 15 residues long. Germline V CDR1 and CDR2: TSWWSYY, QGS. Trimming removed 3 bases at V and 7 bases at J, with 18 bases between. CDR3 in amino acids: CALGENLGTGAKLIF. The CDR3 DNA sequence: TGTGCTCTTGGGGAGAATCTGGGGACGGGGGCTAAACTCATCTTT.

This clone was recorded a few times. This chain uses TRDV1 with TRDJ1; 12 bases are a match to TRDD3. The CDR3 loop spans 19 amino acids. J gave up 0 bases and V 1 base, and 9 bases lay outside the gene matches. CDR1 and CDR2 (germline): TSWWSYY, QGS. The CDR3 reads CALGERVLGDTRYTDKLIF. DNA for the CDR3: TGTGCTCTTGGGGAACGGGTACTGGGGGATACTCGGTACACCGATAAACTCATCTTT.

This clone showed up just a few times. The genes are TRDV1 and TRDJ1; TRDD3 agrees at 11 bases. This CDR3 has 23 residues. V shed 1 base and J 0 bases; nucleotides not matched to a gene: 22. In germline, CDR1 is TSWWSYY, CDR2 QGS. The chain's CDR3 is CALGEPRGHGGGYGPLDTDKLIF. The CDR3 DNA is TGTGCTCTTGGGGAACCTAGGGGGCACGGTGGGGGATACGGTCCCCTTGACACCGATAAACTCATCTTT.

The table lists this clone with a few counts. The chain combines TRDV2 with TRDJ1, with TRDD3 matching 11 bases. With 0 bases clipped from V and 4 bases from J, the junction kept 12 bases outside the gene matches. The CDR3 is 18 amino acids. CDR1 is GEAIGNYY and CDR2 is EKD in the germline V gene. DNA of the CDR3: TGTGCCTGTGACACCGGACTGGGGGATAAAAAGGTCTGCGATAAACTCATCTTT. This encodes CACDTGLGDKKVCDKLIF.

This chain links TRDV1 with TRDJ1; TRDD2 agrees at 9 bases. Germline values: CDR1 TSWWSYY, CDR2 QGS. CDR3 size: 21 residues. V shed 1 base, J shed 0 bases, and the junction held 18 bases outside the gene matches. The CDR3 spells CALGERLPTPRVGPYTDKLIF. DNA of the CDR3: TGTGCTCTTGGGGAACGCCTTCCTACTCCCCGGGTGGGTCCCTACACCGATAAACTCATCTTT.

J is TRDJ1 and V is TRDV1; no clear D. Germline values: CDR1 TSWWSYY, CDR2 QGS. The CDR3 has 15 amino acids. The V and J ends lost 2 bases and 3 bases respectively, with 13 bases between them. The CDR3: CALGEALRVPDKLIF. The CDR3 nucleotides are TGTGCTCTTGGGGAAGCCCTCCGAGTTCCCGATAAACTCATCTTT.

This clone was detected only a few times. The chain joins TRDV1 to TRDJ1, with 11 bases aligning to TRDD3. The CDR3 covers 21 residues. Germline trimming cut 2 bases from V and 2 bases from J; bases unmatched to any gene: 19. Germline-derived CDR1 and CDR2 are TSWWSYY and QGS. The CDR3 bases are TGTGCTCTTGGGGAATCGGGGCCTTCCCGTGTACTGGGGGATAGGACCGATAAACTCATCTTT. Translating gives CALGESGPSRVLGDRTDKLIF.

The J gene is TRDJ1, the V gene TRDV1; D gene unclear. Germline V gives CDR1 TSWWSYY, CDR2 QGS. The CDR3 consists of 20 residues. V lost 0 bases and J lost 0, with 23 bases in between. CDR3 sequence: CALGELDARRGFVYTDKLIF. DNA for the CDR3: TGTGCTCTTGGGGAACTAGATGCACGAAGGGGCTTCGTTTACACCGATAAACTCATCTTT.

The rearrangement joins TRDV1 to TRDJ1, with D unclear. Germline V lookup: CDR1 TSWWSYY, CDR2 QGS. The CDR3 spans 21 residues. Between the trimmed V and J ends, which lost 2 bases and 2 bases, there was a span of 30 bases. CDR3 sequence reads: CALGEWVYFPRILDWTDKLIF. In DNA form, the CDR3 reads TGTGCTCTTGGGGAATGGGTTTACTTTCCGAGAATCCTCGATTGGACCGATAAACTCATCTTT.

J is TRDJ1 and V is TRDV1; the D call may be TRDD2 or TRDD3 (6 bases each). Germline V lookup: CDR1 TSWWSYY, CDR2 QGS. The CDR3 extends over 21 amino acids. V was cut by 0 bases and J by 2 bases, with 28 bases left in between. This chain's CDR3 is CALGELTFPHKSYWVTDKLIF. As DNA, the CDR3 is TGTGCTCTTGGGGAACTCACCTTCCCCCACAAGAGCTACTGGGTAACCGATAAACTCATCTTT.

The chain recombines TRDV1 with TRDJ1, with 9 positions matching TRDD3. CDR1 is TSWWSYY, CDR2 QGS, per germline. The CDR3 contains 21 residues. J lost 5 bases, V lost 2 bases, and 24 bases had no gene match. The CDR3 nucleotides read TGTGCTCTTGGGGAAGCTCCGACATTCCCGTTGTACTGGGGGAGGTCGGATAAACTCATCTTT. It is translated as CALGEAPTFPLYWGRSDKLIF.

In its sample, this clone was seen a few times. The chain employs TRDV2 and TRDJ1, with 12 nucleotides matching TRDD3. CDR3 length: 21 amino acids. The junction had 19 bases not matched to a gene; V was cut back by 3 bases and J by 0 bases. The germline gives CDR1 GEAIGNYY, CDR2 EKD. CDR3 coding DNA: TGTGCCTGTGACCTCCTGGCCGATCTGGGGGATACGCCCGTCTACACCGATAAACTCATCTTT. Its protein product is CACDLLADLGDTPVYTDKLIF.

In this sample, this clone turned up a few times. The chain has TRDV1 and TRDJ1, with D tentatively TRDD3 (6 bases). Germline assignment: CDR1 TSWWSYY and CDR2 QGS. This CDR3 contains 16 residues. V lost 7 bases to trimming and J lost 5 bases, with 23 bases between them. The chain's CDR3 is CALVPRSLGMRDKLIF. The CDR3 DNA sequence: TGTGCTCTTGTGCCCCGGAGCTTGGGGATGCGGGATAAACTCATCTTT.

This clone was picked up a small number of times. The rearrangement links TRDV1 to TRDJ1; D gene uncertain. Between the trimmed V and J ends, which lost 3 bases and 0 bases, there was a span of 14 bases. CDR3 length: 16 residues. The germline V gene encodes CDR1 TSWWSYY and CDR2 QGS. The chain's CDR3 is CALGDAKRQHTDKLIF. For the CDR3, the DNA is TGTGCTCTTGGGGATGCAAAACGGCAACACACCGATAAACTCATCTTT.

The gene calls are TRDV1 and TRDJ1, with a weak D call TRDD3 (5 bases). The CDR3 runs to 20 residues. Per germline, CDR1 TSWWSYY and CDR2 QGS. V was trimmed by 4 bases and J by 0 bases, leaving 27 bases between them. The CDR3 loop is CALGVLPSYVEIRYTDKLIF. The CDR3 bases are TGTGCTCTTGGGGTACTCCCCTCATACGTCGAGATTCGGTACACCGATAAACTCATCTTT.

V and J are TRDV1 and TRDJ1; 13 positions agree with TRDD3. This CDR3 region has 19 residues. CDR1 TSWWSYY and CDR2 QGS come from the germline V gene. The V segment lost 2 bases and the J segment 0 bases; nucleotides outside the gene matches: 9. The CDR3 DNA reads TGTGCTCTTGGGGAAGGCCCTTACTGGGGGATACGGTACACCGATAAACTCATCTTT. This encodes CALGEGPYWGIRYTDKLIF.

This clone was counted a few times. The chain is built from TRDV1 and TRDJ1; TRDD3 aligns across 12 bases. V shed 4 bases and J 0 bases; nucleotides not matched to a gene: 15. The CDR3 length is 20 residues. Germline V gene data show CDR1 as TSWWSYY and CDR2 as QGS. The CDR3 loop is CALGAMHDWGIPSYTDKLIF. The CDR3 nucleotides read TGTGCTCTTGGGGCCATGCACGACTGGGGGATACCGTCGTACACCGATAAACTCATCTTT.

This clone has more than one count but fewer than ten. The chain has TRDV1 and TRDJ1; perhaps TRDD3 as D (6 bases). The CDR3 length is 15 residues. Per germline, CDR1 TSWWSYY and CDR2 QGS. V was shortened by 5 bases and J by 2 bases, with 15 bases between the two germline ends. DNA for the CDR3: TGTGCTCTTGGGTTGCCCGGGGGAGGTACCGATAAACTCATCTTT. Translated: CALGLPGGGTDKLIF.

This clone appeared a few times. The chain links TRDV1 to TRDJ1; D remains unclear. With 1 base removed from V and 0 bases from J, the gap between germline ends came to 21 bases. Germline V gives CDR1 TSWWSYY, CDR2 QGS. The length of the CDR3 is 19 residues. The CDR3 sequence: CALGERGPPASEYTDKLIF. The CDR3 DNA reads as TGTGCTCTTGGGGAACGGGGCCCCCCGGCCTCAGAGTACACCGATAAACTCATCTTT.

V is TRDV1 and J is TRDJ2, with D unresolved. Since TCRdb gives no J gene, matching the DNA to germline was used here to assign it. This CDR3 spans 16 amino acids. Looked up from germline, CDR1 is TSWWSYY and CDR2 is QGS. Trimming shortened V by 2 bases and J by 7 bases, and 17 bases separated the two germline ends. The CDR3, as DNA: TGTGCTCTTGGGGAATTTAGGGAGTTTAGTAAAGCACAACTCTTCTTT. It is translated as CALGEFREFSKAQLFF.